This T cell receptor (beta chain) stems from a study of blood T cell repertoires in COVID-19. About the research overall: Samples representing acute and convalescent COVID-19 were sourced from the United States, Italy and Spain. Sample material is recorded as cDNA or gDNA derived from T cells, B-cell-depleted T cells, or PBMCs.

In the original analysis: Reference gene primers were amplified, and this amplification served to estimate nucleated cell counts. Sequenced by immunoSEQ multiplex PCR; TCRdb stores in-frame clones only, minus some. The DNA was the basis for D and trimming; V, J and clone size are from that table. Of approximately 82,000 clones in the sample, around 94% were seen once. CDR1 and CDR2 (germline): SGHTA, FQGTGA. V dropped 5 bases and J dropped 0; count of bases not matched to a gene: 4. The CDR3 is 15 amino acids. The rearrangement links TRBV7-3 to TRBJ2-1; 7 bases fit TRBD2. The TCR comes from a woman in her sixties with active COVID-19. The specimen was peripheral blood. DNA for the CDR3: TGTGCCAGCAGCCCCAGCGGGAACTCCTACAATGAGCAGTTCTTC. Encoded protein: CASSPSGNSYNEQFF.